This record concerns one T cell receptor (beta chain) sequence. Antigen specificity is unknown. At one boundary the junction diverges from the germline segment, which might be a read error. No cell sorting was done before RNA was extracted from the tissue. The normal lung tissue was taken more than 3 cm from the tumor edge. A modified ARM-PCR protocol with three rounds of nested PCR amplified TCRbeta. Using its own MiXCR run on the multiplex PCR reads, TCRdb lists one record per CDR3 protein. The sample yields around 82,000 distinct CDR3 sequences, approximately 78% seen once. Looked up from germline, CDR1 is SGHNT and CDR2 is YYREEE (reference sequence). CDR3 size: 16 residues. The data were obtained in a study of tumor and adjacent non-tumor tissue in lung cancer. Regarding the study as a whole: Normal lung showed higher cumulative top 100 clone frequency than tumor.

The chain couples TRBV5-4 to TRBJ2-7; no reliable D call. Specimen: distant non-tumor lung tissue. The receptor was derived from a man in his sixties with non-small cell lung cancer. As DNA, the CDR3 is TGTGCCAGCACCTTGGCTCTGCAGCGAGAGACGAGAGAGCAGTACTTC. It specifies CASTLALQRETREQYF.